The 10 T cell receptor beta chains reported below all come from one sample, sequenced in a study of T-cell memory formation after mild COVID-19. Each CDR3 protein is one row after TCRdb ran MiXCR on the 5' RACE reads. The top ten clones hold more than 10% of a sample with under 650,000 distinct CDR3 sequences, around 17% of them seen once. Sequencing was carried out using PBMCs or a T cell subset sorted from them (not recorded which). Source of these receptors: an adult woman who had mild COVID-19 (a few samples of this study predate the infection). Cell type and time point are not known.

Ten or more counts support this clonotype. This rearrangement joins TRBV4-1 to TRBJ2-1; TRBD2 is a possible D gene (6 bases). The CDR3 is made up of 16 amino acids. V lost 1 base to trimming and J lost 2 bases, with 12 bases between them. CDR1 and CDR2 (germline): MGHRA, YSYEKL. The CDR3 DNA follows: TGCGCCAGCAGCCAAGCATCGGGGGATGCCTACAATGAGCAGTTCTTC. Its protein is CASSQASGDAYNEQFF.

This clonotype turned up a few times. The V and J genes are TRBV20-1 and TRBJ2-7, with a possible D match to TRBD1 (6 bases). From germline, CDR1 is DFQATT and CDR2 SNEGSKA (reference sequence). V was shortened by 5 bases and J by 4 bases, with 18 bases between the two germline ends. The CDR3 consists of 14 residues. The CDR3 reads CSAQLQGHGYEQYF. In DNA form, the CDR3 reads TGCAGTGCTCAATTACAGGGTCATGGGTACGAGCAGTACTTC.

The V gene is TRBV4-3, the J gene TRBJ1-2, with 10 bases aligning to TRBD1. Germline V gives CDR1 LGHNA, CDR2 YSLEER. This CDR3 has 15 residues. The V segment lost 2 bases and the J segment 5 bases; nucleotides outside the gene matches: 5. The CDR3 spells CASSQSGQGLYGYTF. CDR3 DNA: TGCGCCAGCAGCCAATCGGGACAGGGGCTGTATGGCTACACCTTC.

In this sample, this clonotype turned up many times. The chain has TRBV20-1 and TRBJ1-2; D remains ambiguous. V was shortened by 3 bases and J by 7 bases, with 18 bases between the two germline ends. In germline, CDR1 is DFQATT, CDR2 SNEGSKA (reference sequence). This CDR3 spans 14 amino acids. In DNA, the CDR3 is TGCAGTGCTAGGGCTACGATAAGCGGGCCTGGCTACACCTTC. It is translated as CSARATISGPGYTF.

The rearrangement uses TRBV20-1 and TRBJ2-2; D tentatively reads TRBD1 or TRBD2 (5 bases each). Germline loops: CDR1 DFQATT, CDR2 SNEGSKA (reference sequence). V dropped 1 base and J dropped 1 base, with 10 bases sitting between them. There are 15 residues in the CDR3. The CDR3 loop is CSARGRDRNTGELFF. In nucleotides, the CDR3 is TGCAGTGCTAGAGGAAGGGACCGGAACACCGGGGAGCTGTTTTTT.

This clonotype has ten or more counts. The chain joins TRBV12-3 or TRBV12-4 to TRBJ2-7, with 10 positions matching TRBD1. The ends lost 1 base at V and 4 bases at J; junction bases unmatched: 10. This CDR3 is 17 amino acids long. CDR3 in amino acids: CASSLVLPGQGRYEQYF. As DNA, the CDR3 is TGTGCCAGCAGTTTAGTGCTCCCGGGACAGGGGAGGTACGAGCAGTACTTC.

This clonotype has a handful of counts. V and J are TRBV7-9 and TRBJ2-7; TRBD1 might be the D (5 bases). Trimming left V 4 bases short and J 3 bases short, with 10 bases between. The CDR3 loop spans 13 amino acids. Looked up from germline, CDR1 is SEHNR and CDR2 is FQNEAQ (reference sequence). The CDR3 reads CASSSKGFYEQYF. CDR3 sequence (DNA): TGTGCCAGCAGCTCCAAGGGGTTCTACGAGCAGTACTTC.

This chain links TRBV2 with TRBJ2-5; D is perhaps TRBD2 (6 bases). The length of the CDR3 is 16 residues. Germline CDR1 SNHLY, CDR2 FYNNEI. V lost 1 base to trimming and J lost 5 bases, with 17 bases between them. The CDR3 loop reads CASSEGGSGTRETQYF. CDR3 sequence (DNA): TGTGCCAGCAGTGAAGGGGGGTCGGGGACTCGGGAGACCCAGTACTTC.

This clonotype came up a few times. The chain is built from TRBV7-6 and TRBJ2-5, with a possible D match to TRBD1 (6 bases). The CDR3 totals 15 residues. The germline CDR1 and CDR2 sequences are SGHVS and FNYEAQ. Deletions cut 5 bases from V and 5 bases from J, with 18 bases between. In DNA form, the CDR3 reads TGTGCCAGCAGCCCCTACTCGTCCCAGGGGGAGACCCAGTACTTC. It specifies CASSPYSSQGETQYF.

The rearrangement uses TRBV20-1 and TRBJ2-3; D is perhaps TRBD1 or TRBD2 (5 bases each). Germline V gene lookup returns CDR1 DFQATT and CDR2 SNEGSKA (reference sequence). V gave up 4 bases and J gave up 4 bases, with 15 bases separating them. CDR3 length: 14 residues. The CDR3, as DNA: TGCAGTGCTACAGACAGAAAGAGGGCAGATACGCAGTATTTT. Translated: CSATDRKRADTQYF.